The 15 T cell receptor beta chains in this list originate from one sample, sequenced in a study of cytomegalovirus exposure and HLA in healthy donors. 13 Jbeta primers and 60 Vbeta primers were used for the PCR. Sequencing was performed with immunoSEQ multiplex PCR; in TCRdb, only in-frame clones are kept and a portion is missing. The sample has 90,000 to 130,000 clones, approximately 70% seen once; the top ten hold roughly 10%. What was sequenced was PBMCs. The source is a man aged 25-40 years in good health and CMV-seropositive.

The rearrangement links TRBV10-1 to TRBJ1-2; the D gene is possibly TRBD1 (6 bases). V was cut by 11 bases and J by 7 bases, with 26 bases left in between. The CDR3 runs to 15 residues. The germline CDR1 and CDR2 sequences are WNHNN and SYGVQD (reference sequence). Written as DNA, the CDR3 is TGCGCCTTAGGTTACAGGGTTTTTAGTAAGTTTGGCTACACCTTC. Its protein product is CALGYRVFSKFGYTF.

To note about this clone: At one of its ends the junction is not consistent with the germline gene, which may arise from a read error. V is TRBV27 and J is TRBJ2-3, with D unclear. Germline-derived CDR1 and CDR2 are MNHEY and SMNVEV (reference sequence). The length of the CDR3 is 12 residues. Here the CDR3 reads CASSFSTNTQYF. The CDR3 DNA follows: TGTGCCAGCAGTTTCTCCACAAATACGCAGTATTTT.

The chain has TRBV29-1 and TRBJ1-1; the D gene is possibly TRBD1 (5 bases). The V end lost 6 bases, the J end lost 1 base, and 9 bases lay between the germline ends. The germline V gene encodes CDR1 SQVTM and CDR2 ANQGSEA. The CDR3 totals 12 residues. CDR3 coding DNA: TGCAGCGTGAAGGGGAAGAACACTGAAGCTTTCTTT. Protein sequence: CSVKGKNTEAFF. The complete variable domain, with remaining parts taken from reference TRBV29-1 and TRBJ1-1, reads SAVISQKPSRDICQRGTSLTIQCQVDSQVTMMFWYRQQPGQSLTLIATANQGSEATYESGFVIDKFPISRPNLTFSTLTVSNMSPEDSSIYLCSVKGKNTEAFFGQGTRLTVV.

The chain links TRBV5-3 to TRBJ2-7, with TRBD1 matching over 8 bases. TRBV5-3 is recorded as an ORF, its role being uncertain. J was trimmed by 5 bases and V by 4 bases; bases with no gene match: 5. CDR3 length: 13 residues. Here the CDR3 reads CARSTKDRDEQYV. CDR3 DNA: TGTGCCAGAAGCACCAAGGACAGGGACGAGCAGTACGTC.

This rearrangement joins TRBV6-5 to TRBJ1-2, with D possibly TRBD1 on 5 matching bases. Germline CDR1 MNHEY, CDR2 SVGAGI. The V end was cut by 2 bases, the J end by 2 bases, with 12 bases between. The CDR3 has 15 amino acids. The CDR3 DNA is TGTGCCAGCAGTTACACCCGTACAGGAAACTATGGCTACACCTTC. The encoded protein is CASSYTRTGNYGYTF.

This clone has more than one count but fewer than ten. Compared with germline, one end of the junction differs, possibly owing to a read error. This rearrangement joins TRBV5-4 to TRBJ2-5, with TRBD2 identical over 16 bases. CDR3 length: 18 amino acids. Germline V CDR1 and CDR2: SGHNT, YYREEE (reference sequence). The CDR3 loop reads CASSYSPGLAGGQGTQYF. Here the CDR3 DNA reads TGTGCCAGCAGTTATTCTCCGGGACTAGCGGGGGGGCAAGGGACCCAGTACTTC.

This clone was detected only a few times. J is TRBJ1-2 and V is TRBV11-2, with D possibly matching TRBD1 (5 bases). Per the germline V gene, CDR1 is SGHAT and CDR2 is FQNNGV. This CDR3 is 14 amino acids long. V was cut by 4 bases and J by 8 bases, with 17 bases left in between. CDR3: CASSSYGGYVGYTF. The CDR3 DNA reads TGTGCCAGCAGCTCCTACGGGGGGTACGTAGGCTACACCTTC. The full variable domain, its missing parts supplied by reference TRBV11-2 and TRBJ1-2, is EAGVAQSPRYKIIEKRQSVAFWCNPISGHATLYWYQQILGQGPKLLIQFQNNGVVDDSQLPKDRFSAERLKGVDSTLKIQPAKLEDSAVYLCASSSYGGYVGYTFGSGTRLTVV.

This clone was detected only a few times. J is TRBJ1-1 and V is TRBV9; D possibly corresponds to TRBD1 (5 bases). This CDR3 has 15 amino acids. Germline V CDR1 and CDR2: SGDLS, YYNGEE. Trimming removed 1 base from V and 3 bases from J, with 13 bases in between. The CDR3 is CASSVSQGWDTEAFF. CDR3 bases: TGTGCCAGCAGCGTATCGCAGGGTTGGGACACTGAAGCTTTCTTT.

In its sample, this clone was seen a few times. The chain recombines TRBV2 with TRBJ2-1; no clear D. The CDR3 has 12 residues. Germline V gives CDR1 SNHLY, CDR2 FYNNEI. Trimming left V 7 bases short and J 2 bases short, with 6 bases between. The chain's CDR3 is CASNTAYNEQFF. The CDR3 nucleotides read TGTGCCAGCAATACAGCCTACAATGAGCAGTTCTTC.

V gene TRBV5-6 combines with J gene TRBJ2-5, with TRBD2 identical over 11 bases. The CDR3 has 17 amino acids. Germline V gene data show CDR1 as SGHDT and CDR2 as YYEEEE. J gave up 5 bases and V 0 bases, and 9 bases lay outside the gene matches. CDR3 DNA: TGTGCCAGCAGCTTGGGACTAGCGGGGTTAACCTGGGAGACCCAGTACTTC. Amino acid sequence: CASSLGLAGLTWETQYF.

The chain links TRBV6-5 to TRBJ1-2; 9 nucleotides agree with TRBD1. This CDR3 comprises 15 residues. Germline loops: CDR1 MNHEY, CDR2 SVGAGI. J was trimmed by 7 bases and V by 6 bases; bases with no gene match: 12. CDR3 DNA: TGTGCCAGCAGCTCCCAGGGCACAGGGGGCGGTGGCTACACCTTC. This sequence encodes CASSSQGTGGGGYTF.

V usage is TRBV11-2 and J usage is TRBJ2-5; tentatively, D is TRBD1 (5 bases). Germline CDR1 is SGHAT and CDR2 is FQNNGV. CDR3 length: 13 amino acids. V gave up 1 base and J gave up 5 bases, with 8 bases separating them. CDR3 region: CASSLGRVETQYF. CDR3 coding DNA: TGTGCCAGCAGCTTAGGCAGGGTTGAGACCCAGTACTTC. Full variable domain (outside the CDR3, taken from reference TRBV11-2 and TRBJ2-5): EAGVAQSPRYKIIEKRQSVAFWCNPISGHATLYWYQQILGQGPKLLIQFQNNGVVDDSQLPKDRFSAERLKGVDSTLKIQPAKLEDSAVYLCASSLGRVETQYFGPGTRLLVL.

There are a few counts of this clone. The V and J genes are TRBV28 and TRBJ2-4, with 7 bases that match TRBD1. Per the germline V gene, CDR1 is MDHEN and CDR2 is SYDVKM. This CDR3 comprises 15 residues. V dropped 1 base and J dropped 5; count of bases not matched to a gene: 5. The DNA for the CDR3 is TGTGCCAGCAGTTTATCGGACAGGATCCAAAACATTCAGTACTTC. This sequence encodes CASSLSDRIQNIQYF. Complete variable domain (other parts from reference TRBV28 and TRBJ2-4): DVKVTQSSRYLVKRTGEKVFLECVQDMDHENMFWYRQDPGLGLRLIYFSYDVKMKEKGDIPEGYSVSREKKERFSLILESASTNQTSMYLCASSLSDRIQNIQYFGAGTRLSVL.

V is TRBV5-1 and J is TRBJ1-6, with 9 nucleotides matching TRBD1. With V trimmed by 0 bases and J by 10 bases, 11 bases remained unmatched. The germline CDR1 and CDR2 sequences are SGHRS and YFSETQ. The CDR3 length is 17 residues. CDR3 in DNA: TGCGCCAGCAGCTTGGTTACAGGGGGCGCCGTTGGCTCACCCCTCCACTTT. Translating it yields CASSLVTGGAVGSPLHF.

The chain has TRBV9 and TRBJ1-3, with D possibly TRBD1 on 5 matching bases. The V end was cut by 3 bases, the J end by 11 bases, with 15 bases between. This CDR3 has 13 residues. The V gene's germline CDR1 is SGDLS and CDR2 YYNGEE. The CDR3 region has the DNA TGTGCCAGCAGCGCAAACCCGACAGTTCCCATATATTTT. It yields the protein CASSANPTVPIYF. The whole variable domain, remainder taken from reference TRBV9 and TRBJ1-3, is DSGVTQTPKHLITATGQRVTLRCSPRSGDLSVYWYQQSLDQGLQFLIQYYNGEERAKGNILERFSAQQFPDLHSELNLSSLELGDSALYFCASSANPTVPIYFGEGSWLTVV.